These T cell receptor beta chains were read from a single sample in a study of identical twins. TCRdb reanalysed the 5' RACE reads using MiXCR and keeps one entry per CDR3 protein. The sample records about 550,000 distinct CDR3 sequences, 20% to 25% being singletons. This same sample was also taken into another study, of yellow fever vaccine responses in identical twins.

The sequencing sample was made of CD4+ T cells sorted from blood. All receptors come from a woman between 18 and 30 years old in good health. The CDR3 runs from the conserved cysteine through the conserved F or W. Each record gives: clone size, V gene, J gene, D gene, CDR3 protein, CDR3 DNA. A D gene is named only where the DNA matches it firmly. Some rows mark clone size as missing; the rest say once, few, many or name a class of expanded clone.

>few|TRBV11-2|TRBJ2-3|TRBD2
CASSGGTSPGDTQYF
TGTGCCAGCAGCGGAGGGACTAGCCCGGGTGATACGCAGTATTTT
>few|TRBV5-1|TRBJ2-5|TRBD2
CASSFGTSGETQYF
TGCGCCAGCAGCTTCGGGACTAGCGGAGAGACCCAGTACTTC
>few|TRBV5-1|TRBJ2-5|TRBD1
CASSQDRVKETQYF
TGCGCCAGCAGCCAGGACAGGGTAAAAGAGACCCAGTACTTC
>few|TRBV3-1|TRBJ1-1|.
CASSQGGIGTEAFF
TGTGCCAGCAGCCAAGGAGGGATTGGCACTGAAGCTTTCTTT
>many|TRBV20-1|TRBJ2-3|TRBD2
CSASLAGVKDTQYF
TGCAGCGCATCCCTAGCGGGAGTTAAAGATACGCAGTATTTT
>few|TRBV4-2|TRBJ2-1|.
CASSQAQGGGQFF
TGTGCCAGCAGCCAAGCCCAGGGGGGAGGGCAGTTCTTC
>once|TRBV3-1|TRBJ1-4|TRBD1
CASSQLRTGRNEKLFF
TGTGCCAGCAGCCAACTCCGGACAGGTAGAAATGAAAAACTGTTTTTT
>.|TRBV7-9|TRBJ2-3|TRBD2
CASSSAGLAGGFDTQYF
TGTGCCAGCAGCTCCGCGGGACTAGCGGGAGGTTTTGATACGCAGTATTTT
>.|TRBV11-1|TRBJ1-4|.
CASAPSGTIQLLVDEKLFF
TGTGCCAGCGCCCCGAGCGGGACAATCCAATTACTGGTAGATGAAAAACTGTTTTTT
>few|TRBV6-5|TRBJ2-3|.
CASSYSPQTPNTQYF
TGTGCCAGCAGTTACTCCCCCCAGACACCTAATACGCAGTATTTT
>few|TRBV12-3/TRBV12-4|TRBJ2-2|TRBD2
CASSLVAGGPGELFF
TGTGCCAGCAGTTTGGTAGCGGGAGGTCCCGGGGAGCTGTTTTTT
>few|TRBV28|TRBJ1-4|TRBD1
CASSLDRGSKLFF
TGTGCCAGCAGCCTGGACAGGGGATCAAAACTGTTTTTT
>.|TRBV29-1|TRBJ1-6|.
CSVGQSYNSPLHF
TGCAGCGTTGGACAGTCCTATAATTCACCCCTCCACTTT
>.|TRBV27|TRBJ1-1|.
CASSFYPLAGAEAFF
TGTGCCAGCAGTTTCTACCCCCTCGCGGGGGCTGAAGCTTTCTTT
>many|TRBV5-1|TRBJ2-1|.
CASAREMGGNEQFF
TGCGCCAGCGCGAGGGAAATGGGTGGGAATGAGCAGTTCTTC
>few|TRBV15|TRBJ2-5|.
CATSRDWRETQYF
TGTGCCACCAGCAGAGATTGGAGGGAGACCCAGTACTTC
>.|TRBV20-1|TRBJ1-1|TRBD1
CSARKGAQNTEAFF
TGCAGTGCTAGGAAGGGGGCGCAGAACACTGAAGCTTTCTTT
>.|TRBV3-1|TRBJ2-1|TRBD2
CASSQALAGAYNEQFF
TGTGCCAGCAGCCAGGCACTAGCGGGGGCGTACAATGAGCAGTTCTTC
>.|TRBV27|TRBJ1-1|TRBD1
CASSSYGTGNSEAFF
TGTGCCAGCAGTTCTTACGGGACAGGGAATTCTGAAGCTTTCTTT
>few|TRBV5-6|TRBJ2-2|.
CASSLWFSAGELFF
TGTGCCAGCAGCTTGTGGTTTTCGGCCGGGGAGCTGTTTTTT
>.|TRBV12-3/TRBV12-4|TRBJ2-3|TRBD2
CASSPSGRAGYF
TGTGCCAGCAGTCCAAGCGGGAGGGCGGGGTATTTT
>few|TRBV11-2|TRBJ1-2|.
CASSTLRDLPGRGFGYTF
TGTGCCAGCAGCACCCTGAGAGACCTACCGGGACGGGGGTTTGGCTACACCTTC
>few|TRBV27|TRBJ2-3|TRBD2
CASSPRTSGTYTDTQYF
TGTGCCAGCAGTCCACGGACTAGCGGGACCTACACAGATACGCAGTATTTT
>.|TRBV5-5|TRBJ2-1|TRBD2
CASSRTGTSGYNEQFF
TGTGCCAGCAGCCGAACCGGGACTAGCGGATACAATGAGCAGTTCTTC
>.|TRBV5-1|TRBJ2-1|TRBD2
CASSPALAGANNEQFF
TGCGCCAGCAGCCCGGCTCTAGCGGGAGCTAACAATGAGCAGTTCTTC
>few|TRBV15|TRBJ1-1|TRBD1
CATSRHRGNTEAFF
TGTGCCACCAGCAGACACAGGGGCAACACTGAAGCTTTCTTT